This T cell receptor beta chain came from a study of cytomegalovirus exposure and HLA in healthy donors. As regards this clone: Its specificity is not known.

V lost 2 bases and J lost 2, with 7 bases in between. This CDR3 contains 14 residues. The germline gives CDR1 KGHSH, CDR2 LQKENI. Whole-study findings and limits: The authors enumerated 150 to 200 TCR beta chains as linked to cytomegalovirus.

Using immunoSEQ multiplex PCR, the repertoire was profiled, and TCRdb retains in-frame clones only, with some absent. The sample records some 110,000 clones, around 87% being singletons. The sequence came from a woman aged 18 to 35 in good health and CMV-seropositive. The sample comprised PBMCs. The chain is built from TRBV18 and TRBJ2-1; D is perhaps TRBD2 (6 bases). The CDR3 reads CASSPGEAYNEQFF. CDR3 DNA sequence: TGTGCCAGCTCACCAGGGGAGGCCTACAATGAGCAGTTCTTC.